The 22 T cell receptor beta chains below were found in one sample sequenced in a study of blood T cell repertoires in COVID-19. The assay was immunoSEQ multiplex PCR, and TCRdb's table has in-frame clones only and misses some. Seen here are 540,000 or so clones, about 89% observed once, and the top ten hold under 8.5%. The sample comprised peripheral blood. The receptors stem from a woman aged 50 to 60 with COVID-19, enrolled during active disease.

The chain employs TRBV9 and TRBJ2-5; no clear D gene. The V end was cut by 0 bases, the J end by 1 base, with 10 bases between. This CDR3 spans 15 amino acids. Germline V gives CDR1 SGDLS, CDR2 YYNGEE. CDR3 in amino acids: CASSVDVGRQETQYF. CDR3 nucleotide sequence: TGTGCCAGCAGCGTAGATGTTGGCCGCCAAGAGACCCAGTACTTC.

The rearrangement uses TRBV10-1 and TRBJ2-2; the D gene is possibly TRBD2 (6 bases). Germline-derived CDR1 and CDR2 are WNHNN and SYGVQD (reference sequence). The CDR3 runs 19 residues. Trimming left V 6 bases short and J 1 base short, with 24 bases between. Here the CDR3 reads CASSIGSMRTMKNTGELFF. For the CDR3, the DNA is TGCGCCAGCAGCATAGGGAGTATGAGGACTATGAAGAACACCGGGGAGCTGTTTTTT.

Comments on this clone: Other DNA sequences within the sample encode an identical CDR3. This CDR3 reads CASSLDRVNEKLFF. CDR3 coding DNA: TGCGCCAGCAGCCTTGACAGAGTTAATGAAAAACTGTTTTTT. This chain connects TRBV5-1 to TRBJ1-4; perhaps TRBD1 as D (5 bases). Germline V gene lookup returns CDR1 SGHRS and CDR2 YFSETQ. CDR3 length: 14 residues. V was trimmed by 4 bases and J by 4 bases, leaving 11 bases between them.

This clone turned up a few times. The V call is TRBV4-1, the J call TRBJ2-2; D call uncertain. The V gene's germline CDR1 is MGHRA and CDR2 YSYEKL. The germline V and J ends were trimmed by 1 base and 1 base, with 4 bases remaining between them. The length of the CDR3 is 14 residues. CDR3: CASSQAMNTGELFF. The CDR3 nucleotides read TGCGCCAGCAGCCAAGCTATGAACACCGGGGAGCTGTTTTTT.

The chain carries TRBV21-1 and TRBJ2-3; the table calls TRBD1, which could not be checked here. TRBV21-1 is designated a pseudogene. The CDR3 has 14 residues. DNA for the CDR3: TGTGCCAGCAGGGTCGGTGGGGGCGTAAATACGCAGTATTTT. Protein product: CASRVGGGVNTQYF.

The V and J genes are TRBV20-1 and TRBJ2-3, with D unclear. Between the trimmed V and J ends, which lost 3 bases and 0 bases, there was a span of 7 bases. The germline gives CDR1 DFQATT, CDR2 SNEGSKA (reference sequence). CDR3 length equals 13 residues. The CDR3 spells CSASPGSTDTQYF. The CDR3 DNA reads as TGCAGTGCTAGTCCCGGTAGCACAGATACGCAGTATTTT.

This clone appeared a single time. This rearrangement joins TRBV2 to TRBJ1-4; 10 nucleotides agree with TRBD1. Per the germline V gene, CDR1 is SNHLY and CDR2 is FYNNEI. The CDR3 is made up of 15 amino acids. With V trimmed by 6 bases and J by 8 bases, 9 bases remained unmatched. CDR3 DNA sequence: TGTGCCAGCAGCTCCGGGACAGGGGTGGGGGAAAAACTGTTTTTT. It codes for CASSSGTGVGEKLFF.

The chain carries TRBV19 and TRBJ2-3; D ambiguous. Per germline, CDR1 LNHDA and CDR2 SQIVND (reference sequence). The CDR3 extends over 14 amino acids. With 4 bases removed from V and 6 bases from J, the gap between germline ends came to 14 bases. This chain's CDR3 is CASSTYRPGDTQYF. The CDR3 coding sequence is TGTGCCAGTAGTACGTACCGACCCGGGGATACGCAGTATTTT. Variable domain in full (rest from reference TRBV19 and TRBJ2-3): DGGITQSPKYLFRKEGQNVTLSCEQNLNHDAMYWYRQDPGQGLRLIYYSQIVNDFQKGDIAEGYSVSREKKESFPLTVTSAQKNPTAFYLCASSTYRPGDTQYFGPGTRLTVL.

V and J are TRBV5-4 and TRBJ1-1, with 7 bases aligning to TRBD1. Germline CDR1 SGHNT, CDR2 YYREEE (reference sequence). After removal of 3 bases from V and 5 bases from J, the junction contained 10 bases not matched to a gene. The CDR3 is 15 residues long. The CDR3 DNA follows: TGTGCCAGCAGCTCCGGGACAGTGGGTGGGACTGAAGCTTTCTTT. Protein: CASSSGTVGGTEAFF. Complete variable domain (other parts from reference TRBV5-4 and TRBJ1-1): ETGVTQSPTHLIKTRGQQVTLRCSSQSGHNTVSWYQQALGQGPQFIFQYYREEENGRGNFPPRFSGLQFPNYSSELNVNALELDDSALYLCASSSGTVGGTEAFFGQGTRLTVV.

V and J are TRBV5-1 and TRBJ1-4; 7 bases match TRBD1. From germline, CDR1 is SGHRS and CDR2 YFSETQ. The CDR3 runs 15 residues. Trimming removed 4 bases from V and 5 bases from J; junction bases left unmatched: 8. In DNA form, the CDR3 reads TGCGCCAGCAGCATACAGGGGTATTCGAATGAAAAACTGTTTTTT. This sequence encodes CASSIQGYSNEKLFF.

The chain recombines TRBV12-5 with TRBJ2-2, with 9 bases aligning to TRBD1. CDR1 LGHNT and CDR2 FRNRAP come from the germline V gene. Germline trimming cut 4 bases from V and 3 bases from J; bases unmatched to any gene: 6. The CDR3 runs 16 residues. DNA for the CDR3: TGTGCTAGTGGTTACCCCGGGACAGGGTACACCGGGGAGCTGTTTTTT. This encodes CASGYPGTGYTGELFF.

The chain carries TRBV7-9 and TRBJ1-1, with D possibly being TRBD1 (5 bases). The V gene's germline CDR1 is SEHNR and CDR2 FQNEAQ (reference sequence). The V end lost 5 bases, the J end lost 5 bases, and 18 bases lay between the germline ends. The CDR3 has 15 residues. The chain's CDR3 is CASSPSTRRGTEAFF. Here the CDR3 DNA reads TGTGCCAGCAGCCCTTCCACTCGGAGGGGAACTGAAGCTTTCTTT.

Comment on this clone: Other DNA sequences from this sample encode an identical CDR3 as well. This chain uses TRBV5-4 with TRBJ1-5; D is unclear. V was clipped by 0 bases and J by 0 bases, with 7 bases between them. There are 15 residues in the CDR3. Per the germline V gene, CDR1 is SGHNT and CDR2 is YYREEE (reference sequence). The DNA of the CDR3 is TGTGCCAGCAGCTTGGACGGTTATAGCAATCAGCCCCAGCATTTT. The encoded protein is CASSLDGYSNQPQHF.

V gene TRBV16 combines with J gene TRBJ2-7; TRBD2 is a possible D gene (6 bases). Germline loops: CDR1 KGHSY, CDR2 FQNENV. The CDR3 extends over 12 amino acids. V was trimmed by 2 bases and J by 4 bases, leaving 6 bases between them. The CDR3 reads CASSQGGYEQYF. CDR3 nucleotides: TGTGCCAGCAGCCAAGGGGGGTACGAGCAGTACTTC. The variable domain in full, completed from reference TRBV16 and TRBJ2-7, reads GEEVAQTPKHLVRGEGQKAKLYCAPIKGHSYVFWYQQVLKNEFKFLISFQNENVFDETGMPKERFSAKCLPNSPCSLEIQATKLEDSAVYFCASSQGGYEQYFGPGTRLTVT.

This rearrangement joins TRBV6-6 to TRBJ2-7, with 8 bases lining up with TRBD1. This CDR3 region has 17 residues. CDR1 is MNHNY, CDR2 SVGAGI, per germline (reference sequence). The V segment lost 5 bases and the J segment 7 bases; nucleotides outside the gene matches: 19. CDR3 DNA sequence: TGTGCCAGCAGTCCCAATCTTATAGGGACAGGTTCCTGGGAGCAGTACTTC. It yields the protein CASSPNLIGTGSWEQYF.

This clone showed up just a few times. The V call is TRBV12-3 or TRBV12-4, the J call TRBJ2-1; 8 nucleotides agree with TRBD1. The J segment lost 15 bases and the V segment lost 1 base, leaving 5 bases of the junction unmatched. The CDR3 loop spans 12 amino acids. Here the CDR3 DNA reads TGTGCCAGCAGTTTAGTAGGACAGGGCGGGTTCTTC. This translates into CASSLVGQGGFF.

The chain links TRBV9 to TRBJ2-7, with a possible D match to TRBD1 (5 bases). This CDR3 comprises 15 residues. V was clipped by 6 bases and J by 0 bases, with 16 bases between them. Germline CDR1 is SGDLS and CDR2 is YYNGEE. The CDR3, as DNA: TGTGCCAGCATCTTAGGACACCCCTCCTCCTACGAGCAGTACTTC. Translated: CASILGHPSSYEQYF.

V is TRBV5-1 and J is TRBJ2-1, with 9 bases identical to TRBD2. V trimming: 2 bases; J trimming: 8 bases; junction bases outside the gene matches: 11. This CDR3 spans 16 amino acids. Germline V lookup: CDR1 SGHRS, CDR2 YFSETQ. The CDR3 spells CASSFSAGGPGHEQFF. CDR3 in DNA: TGCGCCAGCAGCTTTTCGGCGGGGGGGCCAGGTCATGAGCAGTTCTTC.

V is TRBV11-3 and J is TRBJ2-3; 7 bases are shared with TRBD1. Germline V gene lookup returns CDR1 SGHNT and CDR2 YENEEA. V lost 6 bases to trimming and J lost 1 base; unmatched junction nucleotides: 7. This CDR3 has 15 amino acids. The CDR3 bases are TGTGCCAGCAGTCCACAGGGGAGAGGCACAGATACGCAGTATTTT. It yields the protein CASSPQGRGTDTQYF.

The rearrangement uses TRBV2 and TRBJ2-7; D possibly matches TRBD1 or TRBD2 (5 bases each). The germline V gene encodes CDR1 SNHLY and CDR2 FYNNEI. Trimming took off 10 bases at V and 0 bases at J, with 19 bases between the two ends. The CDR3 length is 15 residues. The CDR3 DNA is TGTGCCACCAGGGCACTAGGACGGTACTCCTACGAGCAGTACTTC. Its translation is CATRALGRYSYEQYF. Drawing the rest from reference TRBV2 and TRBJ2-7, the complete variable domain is EPEVTQTPSHQVTQMGQEVILRCVPISNHLYFYWYRQILGQKVEFLVSFYNNEISEKSEIFDDQFSVERPDGSNFTLKIRSTKLEDSAMYFCATRALGRYSYEQYFGPGTRLTVT.

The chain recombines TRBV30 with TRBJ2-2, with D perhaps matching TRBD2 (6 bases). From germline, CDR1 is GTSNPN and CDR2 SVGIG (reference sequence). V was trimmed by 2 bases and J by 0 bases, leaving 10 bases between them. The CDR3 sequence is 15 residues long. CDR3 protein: CAWSTGGTNTGELFF. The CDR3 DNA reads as TGTGCCTGGAGTACCGGAGGGACGAACACCGGGGAGCTGTTTTTT.

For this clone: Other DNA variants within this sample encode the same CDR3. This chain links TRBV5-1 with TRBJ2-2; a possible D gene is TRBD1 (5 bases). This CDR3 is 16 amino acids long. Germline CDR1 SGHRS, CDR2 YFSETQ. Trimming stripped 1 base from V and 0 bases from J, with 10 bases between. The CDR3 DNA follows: TGCGCCAGCAGCTTGACAGGCCCCCCGAACACCGGGGAGCTGTTTTTT. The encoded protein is CASSLTGPPNTGELFF.